A selection of T cell receptor beta chains follows, all from one sample in a study of T-cell memory formation after mild COVID-19. From the 5' RACE reads, TCRdb called clonotypes with MiXCR, one entry per CDR3 protein. The table includes roughly 160,000 distinct CDR3 sequences, 10% to 15% detected once. What was sequenced was PBMCs or a T cell subset sorted from them (not recorded which). All receptors come from a man aged 18 to 30 who had mild COVID-19 (a few samples of this study predate the infection). Cell type and time point are not known. The CDR3 runs from the conserved cysteine through the conserved F or W. The D gene is left open where the match is weak.

d_gene	v_gene	j_gene	CDR3aa
TRBD1	TRBV5-1	TRBJ2-5	CASSFRDRGPQTQYF
.	TRBV12-5	TRBJ2-5	CASGRGQETQYF
TRBD1	TRBV9	TRBJ2-3	CASSVAPRTGTGDTQYF
TRBD1	TRBV28	TRBJ2-4	CASSLPTGLQRNIQYF
TRBD1	TRBV5-5	TRBJ2-3	CASSRTGTGSKDTQYF
.	TRBV14	TRBJ1-2	CASSHGPSYGYTF
.	TRBV2	TRBJ2-5	CASIRGMGETQYF
.	TRBV11-2	TRBJ2-5	CASSLLTGQIQETQYF
TRBD2	TRBV4-3	TRBJ2-5	CASSQATGSGGWETQYF
.	TRBV10-1	TRBJ2-3	CASSVAGKEDTQYF
.	TRBV7-2	TRBJ1-5	CASSLEPQTQPQHF
.	TRBV7-9	TRBJ2-2	CASSPDGGELFF
TRBD2	TRBV23-1	TRBJ2-5	CASSRPKADLAGGQETQYF
.	TRBV7-3	TRBJ2-2	CASSVANTGELFF
.	TRBV2	TRBJ2-5	CASIEAETQYF
.	TRBV7-7	TRBJ1-5	CASSLNGDQPQHF
TRBD1	TRBV30	TRBJ2-1	CAWSVGQGLKNEQFF
.	TRBV7-2	TRBJ2-3	CASSPVTDTQYF
.	TRBV18	TRBJ1-1	CASSPGNPMNTEAFF
TRBD1	TRBV3-1	TRBJ1-2	CASSQGGQGQGYTF
.	TRBV7-2	TRBJ1-6	CASSLLGGRNSPLHF
.	TRBV7-9	TRBJ2-3	CASSLEGAAGFTDTQYF
.	TRBV7-3	TRBJ1-3	CASSLKGGTGNTIYF
.	TRBV4-2	TRBJ1-1	CASSQGGFNTEAFF
TRBD2	TRBV4-2	TRBJ2-4	CASSQDFSGGRKNIQYF
.	TRBV5-5	TRBJ1-1	CASSLDPNQNTEAFF
.	TRBV5-1	TRBJ2-5	CASRPSQETQYF
.	TRBV20-1	TRBJ2-7	CSARFGRGGSYEQYF
TRBD1	TRBV7-2	TRBJ2-5	CASSQGVGLETQYF
.	TRBV18	TRBJ2-5	CASSPARDDETQYF
.	TRBV5-1	TRBJ2-6	CASSSPSGSGANVLTF
.	TRBV12-3/TRBV12-4	TRBJ2-1	CASSRRGPGLAHNEQFF
TRBD2	TRBV7-9	TRBJ2-1	CASSSLLAGTYNEQFF
.	TRBV7-3	TRBJ2-3	CASGDGPTDTQYF
.	TRBV9	TRBJ1-4	CASSVQPGDEKLFF
.	TRBV11-2	TRBJ2-7	CASSFGQSSEQYF
.	TRBV6-1	TRBJ1-2	CASSEARWAGYTF
.	TRBV24-1	TRBJ2-2	CATSDPSRNTGELFF
TRBD1	TRBV6-6	TRBJ2-3	CASRPGQGGADTQYF
.	TRBV5-6	TRBJ1-2	CASSKTRGYTF
.	TRBV7-9	TRBJ2-1	CASSLGSTTGEQFF
TRBD1	TRBV9	TRBJ2-4	CASSATGKNIQYF
TRBD1	TRBV5-1	TRBJ2-3	CASSFRDRGNTDTQYF
.	TRBV14	TRBJ1-1	CASSRFTYTEAFF
TRBD2	TRBV29-1	TRBJ2-1	CSVDSGGHEQFF
TRBD2	TRBV7-9	TRBJ2-3	CASSPGSGSGGAADTQYF
.	TRBV7-2	TRBJ2-3	CASSYSPSVGDTQYF
TRBD1	TRBV29-1	TRBJ1-4	CSVGEGTANEKLFF
.	TRBV5-1	TRBJ2-1	CASSLIQHNEQFF
.	TRBV12-3/TRBV12-4	TRBJ2-6	CASRPLPGANVLTF
.	TRBV14	TRBJ1-2	CASTPAAGNYGYTF
TRBD1	TRBV20-1	TRBJ2-1	CSARGGGAERQFF
TRBD1	TRBV18	TRBJ1-6	CASSRDRGDSPLHF
TRBD2	TRBV18	TRBJ2-3	CASSPTRGAGATDTQYF
TRBD1	TRBV4-1	TRBJ2-2	CASSQGDRVTGELFF